The 8 T cell receptor beta chains below were found in one sample sequenced in a study of Graves' ophthalmopathy and Graves' hyperthyroidism. Using RNA transcripts, the TCR beta CDR3 regions were amplified. The library came from an HTBI-primed first-round RT-PCR and a second-round multiplex PCR. Each CDR3 protein is one row after TCRdb ran MiXCR on the multiplex PCR reads. The sample carries almost 750,000 distinct CDR3 sequences, around 40% recorded once. Sequenced material: peripheral blood. Every receptor here comes from an adult man with Graves' ophthalmopathy.

This clonotype was observed at least ten times. The V call is TRBV20-1, the J call TRBJ2-7; D not resolved. The V end was cut by 6 bases, the J end by 6 bases, with 15 bases between. Germline CDR1 is DFQATT and CDR2 is SNEGSKA (reference sequence). This CDR3 has 12 amino acids. Written as DNA, the CDR3 is TGCAGTGCCGCGCGCGGTGGACGCGAGCAGTACTTC. This translates into CSAARGGREQYF.

This clonotype was observed a few times. The chain recombines TRBV6-5 with TRBJ1-1; 7 bases map to TRBD1. The CDR3 spans 14 residues. V shed 2 bases, J shed 0 bases, and the junction held 0 bases outside the gene matches. Germline V gives CDR1 MNHEY, CDR2 SVGAGI. In DNA form, the CDR3 reads TGTGCCAGCAGTTACGGGACAGTGAACACTGAAGCTTTCTTT. This codes for CASSYGTVNTEAFF.

The J gene is TRBJ1-2, the V gene TRBV7-3; 8 positions match TRBD1. Trimming cost V 5 bases and J 8 bases; bases outside gene matches: 13. The germline gives CDR1 SGHTA, CDR2 FQGTGA. This CDR3 is built from 15 residues. The CDR3 sequence: CASSLTGTGLSGYTF. The CDR3 nucleotides are TGTGCCAGCAGCCTGACCGGGACAGGCCTATCCGGCTACACCTTC.

Notes on this clonotype: The junction and the germline gene differ at one end; a read error may be behind it. V usage is TRBV6-5 and J usage is TRBJ2-7; a weak D match, TRBD2 (5 bases). CDR1 and CDR2 (germline): MNHEY, SVGAGI. The CDR3 loop spans 12 amino acids. CDR3 DNA: TGTGCCAGCAGTTCCACCTCCGGATGGGAGAACTTC. The encoded protein is CASSSTSGWENF.

The V and J genes are TRBV14 and TRBJ1-2; D is unresolved. Trimming took off 2 bases at V and 3 bases at J, with 4 bases between the two ends. This CDR3 comprises 12 residues. CDR1 is SGHDN and CDR2 is FVKESK in the germline V gene. CDR3 sequence reads: CASSQRDYGYTF. CDR3 bases: TGTGCCAGCAGCCAACGGGACTATGGCTACACCTTC.

The chain uses TRBV2 and TRBJ1-3, with D uncertain. Trimming removed 4 bases at V and 4 bases at J, with 17 bases between. CDR1 is SNHLY and CDR2 is FYNNEI in the germline V gene. The CDR3 covers 16 residues. CDR3 amino acids: CASSASLRGRGNTIYF. For the CDR3, the DNA is TGTGCCAGCAGTGCTTCTTTGAGAGGCCGGGGAAACACCATATATTTT.

Ten or more counts support this clonotype. The chain combines TRBV29-1 with TRBJ1-2; unclear D gene. This CDR3 region has 13 residues. V was trimmed by 4 bases and J by 3 bases, leaving 12 bases between them. The germline CDR1 and CDR2 sequences are SQVTM and ANQGSEA. CDR3 nucleotide sequence: TGCAGCGTTGTAGTGTTTCCCGACTATGGCTACACCTTC. It translates to CSVVVFPDYGYTF.

In the case of this clonotype: At one boundary the junction diverges from the germline segment, which might be a read error. V and J are TRBV25-1 and TRBJ2-2; perhaps TRBD1 as D (5 bases). The CDR3 is 14 amino acids. The germline V gene encodes CDR1 MGHDK and CDR2 SYGVNS. In DNA form, the CDR3 reads TGTACCAGCATTTGGGGCACGAACACCGGGGAGCTGTTTTTT. Its translation: CTSIWGTNTGELFF. The whole variable domain, remainder taken from reference TRBV25-1 and TRBJ2-2, is EADIYQTPRYLVIGTGKKITLECSQTMGHDKMYWYQQDPGMELHLIHYSYGVNSTEKGDLSSESTVSRIRTEHFPLTLESARPSHTSQYLCTSIWGTNTGELFFGEGSRLTVL.